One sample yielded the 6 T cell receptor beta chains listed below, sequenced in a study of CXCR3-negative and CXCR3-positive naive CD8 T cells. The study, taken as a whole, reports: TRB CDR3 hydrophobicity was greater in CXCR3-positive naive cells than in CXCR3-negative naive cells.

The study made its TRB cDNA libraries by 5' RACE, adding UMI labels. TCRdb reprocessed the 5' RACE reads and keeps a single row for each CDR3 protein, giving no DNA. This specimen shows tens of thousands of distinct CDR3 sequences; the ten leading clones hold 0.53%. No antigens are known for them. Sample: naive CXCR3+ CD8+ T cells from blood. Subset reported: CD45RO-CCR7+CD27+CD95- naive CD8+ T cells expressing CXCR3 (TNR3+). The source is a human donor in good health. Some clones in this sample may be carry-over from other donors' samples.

CDR3 loop: CSAETVQDSDNEQFF. This chain joins TRBV29-1 and TRBJ2-1. This CDR3 is built from 15 residues. The germline V gene has CDR1 SQVTM and CDR2 ANQGSEA.

The CDR3 spells CATVPGTSSTDTQYF. This chain connects TRBV10-3 to TRBJ2-3; the TCRdb call, TRBD2, lacks DNA for checking. There are 15 residues in the CDR3. Germline V gene sequence: CDR1 ENHRY, CDR2 SYGVKD.

This CDR3 reads CASSFFTSGVETQYF. This rearrangement joins TRBV28 to TRBJ2-5; TCRdb indicates TRBD2, and absent DNA this call remains unverified. Germline-derived CDR1 and CDR2 are MDHEN and SYDVKM. This CDR3 has 15 residues.

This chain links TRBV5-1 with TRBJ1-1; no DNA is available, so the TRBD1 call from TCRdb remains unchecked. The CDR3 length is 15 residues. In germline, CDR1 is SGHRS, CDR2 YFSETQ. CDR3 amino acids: CASSLGPGAGGEAFF.

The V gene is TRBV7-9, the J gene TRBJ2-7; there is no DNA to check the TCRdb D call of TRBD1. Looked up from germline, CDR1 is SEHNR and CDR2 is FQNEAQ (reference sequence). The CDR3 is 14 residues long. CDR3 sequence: CASSLPGNTYEQYF. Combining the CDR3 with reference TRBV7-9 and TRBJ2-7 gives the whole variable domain DTGVSQNPRHKITKRGQNVTFRCDPISEHNRLYWYRQTLGQGPEFLTYFQNEAQLEKSRLLSDRFSAERPKGSFSTLEIQRTEQGDSAMYLCASSLPGNTYEQYFGPGTRLTVT.

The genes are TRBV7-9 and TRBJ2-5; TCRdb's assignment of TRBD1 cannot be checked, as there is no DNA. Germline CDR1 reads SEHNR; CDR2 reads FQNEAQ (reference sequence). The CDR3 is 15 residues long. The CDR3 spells CASSLARGLEETQYF.